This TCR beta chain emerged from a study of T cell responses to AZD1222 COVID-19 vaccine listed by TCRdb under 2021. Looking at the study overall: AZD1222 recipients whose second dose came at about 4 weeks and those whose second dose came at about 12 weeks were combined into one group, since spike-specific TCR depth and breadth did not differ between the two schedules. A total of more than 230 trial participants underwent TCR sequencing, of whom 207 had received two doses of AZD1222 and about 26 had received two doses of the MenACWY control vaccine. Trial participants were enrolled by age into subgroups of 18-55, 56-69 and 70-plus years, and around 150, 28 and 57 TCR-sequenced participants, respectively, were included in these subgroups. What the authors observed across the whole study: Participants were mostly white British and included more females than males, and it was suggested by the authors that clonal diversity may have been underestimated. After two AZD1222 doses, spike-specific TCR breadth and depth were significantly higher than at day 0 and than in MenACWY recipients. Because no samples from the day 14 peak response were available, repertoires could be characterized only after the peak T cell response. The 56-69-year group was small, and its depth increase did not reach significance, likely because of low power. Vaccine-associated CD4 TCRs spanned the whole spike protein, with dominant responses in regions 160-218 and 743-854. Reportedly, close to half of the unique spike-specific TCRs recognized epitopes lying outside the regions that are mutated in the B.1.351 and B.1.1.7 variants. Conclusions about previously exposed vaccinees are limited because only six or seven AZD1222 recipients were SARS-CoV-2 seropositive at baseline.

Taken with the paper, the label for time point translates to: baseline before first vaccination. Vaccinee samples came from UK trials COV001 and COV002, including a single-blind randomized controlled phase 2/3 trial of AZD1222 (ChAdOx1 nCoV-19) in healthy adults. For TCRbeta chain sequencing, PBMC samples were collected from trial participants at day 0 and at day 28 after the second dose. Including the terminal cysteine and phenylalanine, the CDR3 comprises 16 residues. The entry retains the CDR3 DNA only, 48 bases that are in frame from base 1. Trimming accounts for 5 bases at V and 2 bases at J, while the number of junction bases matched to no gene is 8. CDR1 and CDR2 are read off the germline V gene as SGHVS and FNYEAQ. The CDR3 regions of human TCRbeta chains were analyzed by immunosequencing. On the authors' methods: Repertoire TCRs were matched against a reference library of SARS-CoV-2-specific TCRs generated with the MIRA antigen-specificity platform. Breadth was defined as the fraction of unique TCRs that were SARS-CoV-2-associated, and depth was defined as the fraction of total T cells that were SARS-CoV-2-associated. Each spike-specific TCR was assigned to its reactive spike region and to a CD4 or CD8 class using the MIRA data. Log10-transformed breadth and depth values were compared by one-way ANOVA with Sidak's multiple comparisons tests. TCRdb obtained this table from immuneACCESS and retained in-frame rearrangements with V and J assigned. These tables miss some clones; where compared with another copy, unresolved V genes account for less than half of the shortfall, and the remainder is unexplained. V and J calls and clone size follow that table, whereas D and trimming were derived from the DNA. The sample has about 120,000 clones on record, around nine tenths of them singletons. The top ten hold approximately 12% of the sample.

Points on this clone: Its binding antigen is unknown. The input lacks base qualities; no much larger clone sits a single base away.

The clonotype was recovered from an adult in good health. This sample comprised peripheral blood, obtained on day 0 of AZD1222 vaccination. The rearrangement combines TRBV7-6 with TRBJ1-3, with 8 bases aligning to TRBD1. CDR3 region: CASSPSSQGAGNTIYF. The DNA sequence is TGTGCCAGCAGCCCATCCTCACAGGGGGCTGGAAACACCATATATTTT.